This TCR beta chain emerged from a study of T cells after yellow fever vaccination. Study results and caveats: Contaminants from the bulk population, in the form of abundant clonotypes, could be found in FACS-sorted repertoires.

There are many counts of this clonotype. Its antigen is unknown. This CDR3 region has 14 residues. V was clipped by 8 bases and J by 2 bases, with 16 bases between them. Per germline, CDR1 MNHNS and CDR2 SASEGT. The 5'RACE template-switching step produced TCR cDNA and added a universal primer site and UMIs. Using its own MiXCR run on the 5' RACE reads, TCRdb lists one record per CDR3 protein. The sample has approximately 140,000 distinct CDR3 sequences, over 7% seen once. The sequence came from a man aged 25-40 years who received the YFV17D yellow fever vaccine. The specimen was CD4+ T cells sorted from PBMCs, collected 5 days after the yellow fever booster vaccination. This sequence joins TRBV6-1 and TRBJ2-7, with D unclear. Here the CDR3 DNA reads TGTGCCAGCCGACCAGTACAGAAACCCTACGAGCAGTACTTC. Translating gives CASRPVQKPYEQYF.